These T cell receptor beta chains were read from a single sample in a study of cytomegalovirus exposure and HLA in healthy donors. Clones were read by immunoSEQ multiplex PCR, and TCRdb kept only the in-frame ones, dropping some. The sample lists about 170,000 clones, around 84% occurring once. Specimen: PBMCs. Receptor source: a man between 25 and 39 years old in good health and CMV-seropositive. Both conserved end residues are part of each CDR3. D genes are given only for firm matches. The size field is filled for only some rows; it gives once, few, many or a size class.

TRBJ2-3,TRBD1,-,TRBV5-4,TGTGCCAGCAGCCGTCGACAGGGTACAGATACGCAGTATTTT,CASSRRQGTDTQYF
TRBJ2-1,TRBD2,-,TRBV19,TGTGCCAGTACCTTCGGGGGACTAGAATGGAATGAGCAGTTCTTC,CASTFGGLEWNEQFF
TRBJ2-5,-,-,TRBV7-9,TGTGCCAGTGCCCTAGGGGGGGTGGAGACCCAGTACTTC,CASALGGVETQYF
TRBJ1-2,TRBD1,once,TRBV29-1,TGCAGCGTTCCCCAACAGGGGGCCTATGGCTACACCTTC,CSVPQQGAYGYTF
TRBJ2-5,-,once,TRBV11-2,TGTGCCAGCAGCTTAGATCAGGAGGCCCAAGAGACCCAGTACTTC,CASSLDQEAQETQYF
TRBJ1-1,TRBD1,-,TRBV6-1,TGTGCCAGCAGTGAAGCAGTCTGGGTAAAAAGAGGGGGCGCGAGGGCTTTCTTT,CASSEAVWVKRGGARAFF
TRBJ2-3,TRBD1,-,TRBV29-1,TGCAGCGCCATCAGACAGGGGGCACCCGGCAGAACGCAGTATTTT,CSAIRQGAPGRTQYF
TRBJ2-7,-,-,TRBV30,TGTGCCTGGAGTCTAAGGGATGGGGGCAAGCAGTACTTC,CAWSLRDGGKQYF
TRBJ2-1,TRBD1,-,TRBV19,TGTGCCAGTAGTATTACAGGGGGTTACAATGAGCAGTTCTTC,CASSITGGYNEQFF
TRBJ2-7,-,-,TRBV10-3,TGTGCCATCAGTGAGGAAGCGGAGACCTACGAGCAGTACTTC,CAISEEAETYEQYF
TRBJ2-2,TRBD2,-,TRBV9,TGTGCCAGCAGCGTTAGCGGGAGGCTGGGGTACGCCGGGGAGCTGTTTTTT,CASSVSGRLGYAGELFF
TRBJ2-7,TRBD1,-,TRBV7-2,TGTGCCAGCAGCTTAGCGGGACAGGGGGCCCACGAGCAGTACTTC,CASSLAGQGAHEQYF
TRBJ1-2,-,few,TRBV5-5,TGTGCCAGCAGCCCAATCCAGGCGGGCGCGCATGGCTACACCTTC,CASSPIQAGAHGYTF
TRBJ1-1,-,-,TRBV4-1,TGCGCCAGCAGCCAAAACAGGGACACTGAAGCTTTCTTT,CASSQNRDTEAFF
TRBJ1-1,TRBD1,-,TRBV5-4,TGTGCCAGCAGCTTGATGACAGGGGGATACACTGAAGCTTTCTTT,CASSLMTGGYTEAFF
TRBJ2-2,TRBD2,-,TRBV7-2,TGTGCCAGCAGCCCGTTTAGCGGGAGGAGCGGGGAGCTGTTTTTT,CASSPFSGRSGELFF
TRBJ2-7,-,-,TRBV9,TGTGCCAGCAGCGTAGGTCAGGGGACCTACGAGCAGTACTTC,CASSVGQGTYEQYF
TRBJ1-5,TRBD1,-,TRBV6-6,TGTGCCAGCATCGAGGGACACAGGGGAAATCAGCCCCAGCATTTT,CASIEGHRGNQPQHF
TRBJ2-5,-,few,TRBV10-3,TGTGCCATCAGTGAGGGGGGGGAGACCCAGTACTTC,CAISEGGETQYF
TRBJ2-3,TRBD1,-,TRBV11-2,TGTGCCAGCAGCTTAGAGAGCGGCAGGGGGCGTAAAGATACGCAGTATTTT,CASSLESGRGRKDTQYF
TRBJ1-1,TRBD1,-,TRBV27,TGTGCCAGCAGTGTGACAGGGCGGCGCACTGAAGCTTTCTTT,CASSVTGRRTEAFF
TRBJ2-1,TRBD2,-,TRBV7-9,TGTGCCAGCAGCTTAGCGGGTAGCGGGAGGCTAAATGAGCAGTTCTTC,CASSLAGSGRLNEQFF
TRBJ2-7,-,-,TRBV7-8,TGTGCCAGCAGCGTAGGGGGAGGGACGAGCTCCTACGAGCAGTACTTC,CASSVGGGTSSYEQYF
TRBJ1-3,-,-,TRBV9,TGTGCCAGCAGCGTAGGTTCGGGATCTGGAAACACCATATATTTT,CASSVGSGSGNTIYF
TRBJ2-1,TRBD2,-,TRBV7-2,TGTGCCAGCAGCTCCAGGGCCGGGACTAGCGGGGTAAATGAGCAGTTCTTC,CASSSRAGTSGVNEQFF
TRBJ2-7,-,-,TRBV19,TGTGCCAGTAGCAGGGGTTCGGGACACAAAACCTACGAGCAGTACTTC,CASSRGSGHKTYEQYF
TRBJ1-2,-,-,TRBV6-5,TGTGCCAGCAGTTACGAGCAGGGGAGGGGGGGCTACACCTTC,CASSYEQGRGGYTF
TRBJ2-6,-,-,TRBV15,TGTGCCACCAGCAGAGGAGGGGGTATCTCTGGGGCCAACGTCCTGACTTTC,CATSRGGGISGANVLTF
TRBJ2-5,-,-,TRBV15,TGTGCCACCAGCAGAATCAAAGAGACCCAGTACTTC,CATSRIKETQYF
TRBJ2-1,-,-,TRBV5-1,TGCGCCAGCAGCTTAGCGGCTGGGCCCTACAATGAGCAGTTCTTC,CASSLAAGPYNEQFF
TRBJ2-1,-,-,TRBV29-1,TGCAGCGTTGACACCTACAATGAGCAGTTCTTC,CSVDTYNEQFF
TRBJ2-2,-,-,TRBV7-2,TGTGCCAGCAGCTCCCGGGTATCCGGGGAGCTGTTTTTT,CASSSRVSGELFF
TRBJ2-7,-,-,TRBV6-5,TGTGCCAGCAGTTATGGGCAGCACTACGAGCAGTACTTC,CASSYGQHYEQYF
TRBJ2-3,TRBD1,-,TRBV5-4,TGTGCCAGCAGCTCCCGGGACAGGGACTACACAGATACGCAGTATTTT,CASSSRDRDYTDTQYF
TRBJ2-5,-,-,TRBV27,TGTGCCAGCAGTTTATCGTACACCCAAGAGACCCAGTACTTC,CASSLSYTQETQYF
TRBJ1-2,-,-,TRBV2,TGTGCCAGCAGTGAAGCTCTACGGGGGGCCGCAGGTGGCTACACCTTC,CASSEALRGAAGGYTF
TRBJ2-1,TRBD2,-,TRBV11-3,TGTGCCAGCAGCCGCGGCGGCGGGAGGTCAAGTGAGCAGTTCTTC,CASSRGGGRSSEQFF
TRBJ2-2,TRBD1,-,TRBV9,TGTGCCAGCAGCGTAGGGACAGGTAGAATTCTTTCCGGGGAGCTGTTTTTT,CASSVGTGRILSGELFF
TRBJ2-7,TRBD1,-,TRBV5-1,TGCGCCAGCAGCGACCCCGGGACAGCCTACGAGCAGTACTTC,CASSDPGTAYEQYF
TRBJ2-7,-,-,TRBV4-1,TGCGCCAGCAGCCCGAGGGCCATGTACGAGCAGTACTTC,CASSPRAMYEQYF
TRBJ2-2,-,few,TRBV18,TGTGCCAGCTCACCAAACTTTTCCACCGGGGAGCTGTTTTTT,CASSPNFSTGELFF
TRBJ2-3,TRBD2,-,TRBV18,TGTGCCAGCTCACCATGGACTAGCGGGAGCACAGATACGCAGTATTTT,CASSPWTSGSTDTQYF
TRBJ2-7,-,-,TRBV4-1,TGCGCCAGCAGCCTCAGACGGAGCGGTTCGGTGGAGCAGTACTTC,CASSLRRSGSVEQYF
TRBJ2-1,TRBD1,-,TRBV13,TGTGCCAGCAGCCTCAGTGAGGCCCGGGACAGCGGCAATGAGCAGTTCTTC,CASSLSEARDSGNEQFF
TRBJ2-3,TRBD2,-,TRBV5-4,TGTGCCAGCAGGGACGGGCTAGCGGGAGCGGCAGATACGCAGTATTTT,CASRDGLAGAADTQYF
TRBJ1-4,-,once,TRBV7-9,TGTGCCGCGGGGGACGCCCTTGTTGGGGCTAATGAAAAACTGTTTTTT,CAAGDALVGANEKLFF
TRBJ2-7,-,-,TRBV5-1,TGCGCCAGCAGCTTGGCGGGACAACCTAGCTCCTACGAGCAGTACTTC,CASSLAGQPSSYEQYF
TRBJ2-3,-,-,TRBV6-1,TGTGCCAGCACAATAAAGGGAAACGGGGCAGATACGCAGTATTTT,CASTIKGNGADTQYF
TRBJ1-2,-,-,TRBV6-5,TGTGCCAGCAGTTCTTACCCCGGACAGAACTATGGCTACACCTTC,CASSSYPGQNYGYTF
TRBJ1-2,-,-,TRBV7-2,TGTGCCAGCAGCCAGACAGGCGGTAGGGGCTACACCTTC,CASSQTGGRGYTF
TRBJ2-1,TRBD2,once,TRBV27,TGTGCCAGCAGTTTACGGAGCGGGAGGAGTGGGGAGCAGTTCTTC,CASSLRSGRSGEQFF
TRBJ2-7,TRBD1,-,TRBV18,TGTGCCAGCTCACCATTTAACGCCCAGGGGGCCGTCGAGCAGTACTTC,CASSPFNAQGAVEQYF
TRBJ2-2,TRBD2,-,TRBV5-1,TGCGCCAGCATCGGAATAGCGGGAGGAAGAGCCGGGGAGCTGTTTTTT,CASIGIAGGRAGELFF
TRBJ2-7,-,-,TRBV7-2,TGTGCCAGCAGCCTTTTGGGGCACGAGCAGTACTTC,CASSLLGHEQYF
TRBJ1-2,-,-,TRBV4-1,TGCGCCAGCAGCCGCGACGCGGCTCGGGGGGGGCCTTCCTATGGCTACACCTTC,CASSRDAARGGPSYGYTF
TRBJ1-1,-,-,TRBV27,TGTGCCAGCAGTTTATCGGCGGACACTGAAGCTTTCTTT,CASSLSADTEAFF
TRBJ2-2,-,-,TRBV5-1,TGCGCCAGCAGCTTCGGACAGTCCTCGAACACCGGGGAGCTGTTTTTT,CASSFGQSSNTGELFF